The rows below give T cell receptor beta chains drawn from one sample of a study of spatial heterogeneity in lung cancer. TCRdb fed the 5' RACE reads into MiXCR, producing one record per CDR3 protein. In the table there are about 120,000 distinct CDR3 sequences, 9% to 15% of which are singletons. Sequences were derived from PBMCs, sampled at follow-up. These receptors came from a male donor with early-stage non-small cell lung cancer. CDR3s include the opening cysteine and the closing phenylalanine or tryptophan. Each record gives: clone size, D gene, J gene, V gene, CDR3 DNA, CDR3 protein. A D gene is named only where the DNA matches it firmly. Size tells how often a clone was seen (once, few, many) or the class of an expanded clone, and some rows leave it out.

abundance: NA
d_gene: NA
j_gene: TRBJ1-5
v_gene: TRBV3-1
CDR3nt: TGTGCCAGCAGCCAAGGGGGTGGTGCGCCCCAGCATTTT
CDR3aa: CASSQGGGAPQHF

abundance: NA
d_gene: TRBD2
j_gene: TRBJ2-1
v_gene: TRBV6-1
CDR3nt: TGTGCCAGCAGTGCTACTAGCGGGGGGGCTATTTTC
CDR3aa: CASSATSGGAIF

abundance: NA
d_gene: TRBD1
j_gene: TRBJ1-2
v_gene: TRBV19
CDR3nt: TGTGCCAGTAGCCAGGACAGGGTGGGCTCCCTCTATGGCTACACCTTC
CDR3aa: CASSQDRVGSLYGYTF

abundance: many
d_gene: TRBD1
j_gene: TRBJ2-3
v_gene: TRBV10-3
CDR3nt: TGTGCCATCAGTGAGTCGACAGGGACAGATACGCAGTATTTT
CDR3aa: CAISESTGTDTQYF

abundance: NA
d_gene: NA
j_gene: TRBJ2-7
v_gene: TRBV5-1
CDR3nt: TGCGCCAGCGATATACTGGCCGGCTACGAGCAGTACTTC
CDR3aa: CASDILAGYEQYF

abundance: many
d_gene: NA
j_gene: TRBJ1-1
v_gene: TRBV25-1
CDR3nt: TGTGCCAGCAGTGAAGCACTAGGTAACACTGAAGCTTTCTTT
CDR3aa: CASSEALGNTEAFF

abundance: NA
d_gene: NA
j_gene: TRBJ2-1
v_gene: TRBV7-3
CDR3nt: TGTGCCAGCAGCTCTGCTCACAATGAGCAGTTCTTC
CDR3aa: CASSSAHNEQFF

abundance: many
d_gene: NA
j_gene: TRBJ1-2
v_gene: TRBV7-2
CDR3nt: TGTGCCAGCAGCTTAGAGTCCCAGCCCTATGGCTACACCTTC
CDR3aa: CASSLESQPYGYTF

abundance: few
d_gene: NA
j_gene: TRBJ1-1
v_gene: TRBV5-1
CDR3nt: TGCGCCAGCAGCTCCGGTCCGACGAACACTGAAGCTTTCTTT
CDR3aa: CASSSGPTNTEAFF

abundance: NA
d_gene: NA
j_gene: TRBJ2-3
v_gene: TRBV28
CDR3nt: TGTGCCAGCAGTTTGGTAACAGGGGGGGCAGATACGCAGTATTTT
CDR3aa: CASSLVTGGADTQYF

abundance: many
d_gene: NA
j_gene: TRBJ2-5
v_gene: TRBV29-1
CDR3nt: TGCAGCGTTGAGAGGGACGCAAAAGAGACCCAGTACTTC
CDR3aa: CSVERDAKETQYF

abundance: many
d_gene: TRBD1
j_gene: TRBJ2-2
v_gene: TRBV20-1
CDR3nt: TGCAGTGCGGCCGGACAGGTGAACACCGGGGAGCTGTTTTTT
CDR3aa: CSAAGQVNTGELFF

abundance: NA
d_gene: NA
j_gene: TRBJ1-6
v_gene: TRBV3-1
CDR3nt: TGTGCCAGCAGCCAAACCGTAAGGAATTCACCCCTCCACTTT
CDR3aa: CASSQTVRNSPLHF

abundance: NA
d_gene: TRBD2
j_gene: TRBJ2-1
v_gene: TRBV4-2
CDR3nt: TGTGCCAGCAGCCGACCAACTAGCGGGGCATTCAATGAGCAGTTCTTC
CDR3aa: CASSRPTSGAFNEQFF